Sequencing of this T cell receptor beta chain was carried out in a study of T cell clonotyping in hematopoietic cell transplantation. The germline CDR1 and CDR2 sequences are LNHDA and SQIVND (reference sequence). CDR3 length equals 16 residues. The ends were cut back, 1 base at V and 6 bases at J, with 16 bases in the middle. The assay was immunoSEQ multiplex PCR, and TCRdb's table has in-frame clones only and misses some. The sample lists around 4,300 clones, roughly 95% occurring once. This clonotype was obtained from a male patient between 35 and 55 years old who had an allogeneic stem cell transplant from a related donor, so the T cells may come from the graft donor. Some clones in this sample may be carry-over from other donors' samples. This chain connects TRBV19 to TRBJ1-5; D possibly corresponds to TRBD1 (6 bases). The sample here was PBMCs, taken 100 days after allogeneic stem cell transplant. The CDR3 bases are TGTGCCAGTAGTATAGGTGGCACAGGGAAGAGTCAGCCCCAGCATTTT. Translated: CASSIGGTGKSQPQHF.